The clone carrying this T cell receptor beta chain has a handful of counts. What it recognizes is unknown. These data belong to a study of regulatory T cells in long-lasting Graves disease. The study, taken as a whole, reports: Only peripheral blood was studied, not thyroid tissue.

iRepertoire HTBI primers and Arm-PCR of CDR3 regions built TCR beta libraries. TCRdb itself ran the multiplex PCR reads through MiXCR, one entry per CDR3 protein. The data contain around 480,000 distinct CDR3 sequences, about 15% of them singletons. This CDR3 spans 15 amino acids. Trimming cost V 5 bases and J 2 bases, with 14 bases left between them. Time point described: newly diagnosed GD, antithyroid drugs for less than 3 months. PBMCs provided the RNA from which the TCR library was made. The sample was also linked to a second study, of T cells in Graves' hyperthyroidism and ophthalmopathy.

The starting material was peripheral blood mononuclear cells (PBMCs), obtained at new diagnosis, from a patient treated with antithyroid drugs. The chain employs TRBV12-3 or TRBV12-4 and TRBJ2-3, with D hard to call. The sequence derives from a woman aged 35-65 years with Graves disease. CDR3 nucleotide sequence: TGTGCCAGCAGTGAACCGACTGGGTTCACAGATACGCAGTATTTT. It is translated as CASSEPTGFTDTQYF.